These 31 T cell receptor beta chains share one sample of origin, sequenced in a study of blood T cells in healthy people across ages. Together with a sample-barcoded 5' primer, a J-beta primer mix was included in a second PCR lasting about 6 to 11 cycles. TCRdb passed the 5' RACE reads through MiXCR, listing each CDR3 protein once. The repertoire holds 550,000 to 700,000 distinct CDR3 sequences, with 25% to 30% as singletons. Input material: blood. The receptor set was obtained from a woman between 65 and 79 years old in good health.

The gene calls are TRBV15 and TRBJ2-3; D might be TRBD1 or TRBD2, each matching 5 bases. Trimming pared 0 bases from V and 2 bases from J, leaving 12 bases between. The CDR3 is made up of 16 amino acids. Germline-derived CDR1 and CDR2 are LNHNV and YYDKDF (reference sequence). Here the CDR3 DNA reads TGTGCCACCAGCAGAGAGGGACGGGAAAACACAGATACGCAGTATTTT. This encodes CATSREGRENTDTQYF.

The chain joins TRBV11-2 to TRBJ2-3; possibly TRBD1 or TRBD2 for D (5 bases each). CDR1 and CDR2 (germline): SGHAT, FQNNGV. Trimming took off 3 bases at V and 3 bases at J, with 19 bases between the two ends. The CDR3 covers 17 residues. This chain's CDR3 is CASSLSQGAILTDTQYF. In DNA form, the CDR3 reads TGTGCCAGCAGCTTGAGCCAGGGAGCTATTCTAACAGATACGCAGTATTTT.

There are a few counts of this clonotype. The rearrangement uses TRBV29-1 and TRBJ2-7; tentatively, D is TRBD1 or TRBD2 (5 bases each). V lost 0 bases and J lost 4, with 19 bases in between. The length of the CDR3 is 16 residues. CDR1 is SQVTM and CDR2 is ANQGSEA in the germline V gene. The CDR3, as DNA: TGCAGCGTTGAAGATCCGTTCCGGGACGGCCAGTACGAGCAGTACTTC. Its protein is CSVEDPFRDGQYEQYF.

A single count supports this clonotype. A read error is possible here, since a much larger clone lies one base away. The rearrangement uses TRBV4-3 and TRBJ2-3, with TRBD1 as a possible D gene (6 bases). There are 15 residues in the CDR3. Trimming removed 3 bases at V and 4 bases at J, with 14 bases between. Germline V gene sequence: CDR1 LGHNA, CDR2 YSLEER. CDR3 sequence reads: CASSHVWGQADTQYF. The CDR3 DNA reads TGCGCCAGCAGCCACGTTTGGGGGCAGGCAGATACGCAGTATTTT.

This clonotype was seen only a few times. An end of the junction does not agree with germline; a read error may underlie this. V gene TRBV6-2 or TRBV6-3 combines with J gene TRBJ2-2, with 7 bases matching TRBD1. The length of the CDR3 is 15 residues. The germline gives CDR1 MNHEY, CDR2 SVGEGT. The DNA for the CDR3 is TGTGCCAGCAGTGGGGACAGCCCGAGGACCGGAGAGCTGTTTTTT. Its translation: CASSGDSPRTGELFF.

This clonotype was seen a few times. This chain uses TRBV7-9 with TRBJ1-4, with D maybe TRBD1 (5 bases). Trimming took off 3 bases at V and 7 bases at J, with 9 bases between the two ends. The CDR3 sequence is 13 residues long. In germline, CDR1 is SEHNR, CDR2 FQNEAQ (reference sequence). In nucleotides, the CDR3 is TGTGCCAGCAGCTTCCAGGGTACTGAAAAACTGTTTTTT. Its translation is CASSFQGTEKLFF.

This chain joins TRBV20-1 and TRBJ1-1; D is undetermined. Germline V lookup: CDR1 DFQATT, CDR2 SNEGSKA (reference sequence). This CDR3 comprises 11 residues. Deletions cut 3 bases from V and 11 bases from J, with 13 bases between. The CDR3 DNA reads TGCAGTGCTAGGGTATCCCTTGAGGCTTTCTTT. As protein: CSARVSLEAFF.

This clonotype was seen at least ten times. The gene calls are TRBV24-1 and TRBJ2-1; no reliable D call. The CDR3 runs to 16 residues. The V and J ends lost 3 bases and 0 bases respectively, with 11 bases between them. CDR1 and CDR2 from the germline V gene are KGHDR and SFDVKD. The CDR3 sequence is CATSDVGSSSYNEQFF. CDR3 nucleotides: TGTGCCACCAGTGATGTGGGATCAAGCTCCTACAATGAGCAGTTCTTC.

This clonotype was observed a handful of times. A much larger clone is a single base away; this may be a read error. This chain connects TRBV11-2 to TRBJ2-6; D unclear. The CDR3 runs 16 residues. Germline-derived CDR1 and CDR2 are SGHAT and FQNNGV. The ends were cut back, 5 bases at V and 0 bases at J, with 11 bases in the middle. The CDR3 reads CASSLGPNSGANVLTF. The CDR3, as DNA: TGTGCCAGCAGCCTCGGACCGAACTCTGGGGCCAACGTCCTGACTTTC.

This clonotype showed up just a few times. The V gene is TRBV7-2, the J gene TRBJ2-1; TRBD2 aligns across 11 bases. The CDR3 loop spans 17 amino acids. The ends lost 2 bases at V and 12 bases at J; junction bases unmatched: 15. Germline V CDR1 and CDR2: SGHTA, FQGNSA. CDR3 protein: CASSLRPSGGTIGGQFF. The CDR3 nucleotides read TGTGCCAGCAGCTTACGACCTAGCGGGGGGACTATCGGAGGGCAGTTCTTC.

The gene calls are TRBV5-5 and TRBJ2-2, with 9 bases aligning to TRBD1. Unmatched junction bases numbered 10, after V lost 4 bases and J lost 6 bases. Per the germline V gene, CDR1 is SGHKS and CDR2 is YYEKEE (reference sequence). This CDR3 comprises 16 residues. The CDR3 spells CASSASPGTGSGELFF. For the CDR3, the DNA is TGTGCCAGCAGCGCAAGTCCCGGGACAGGGTCCGGGGAGCTGTTTTTT.

This clonotype appeared a single time. J is TRBJ1-5 and V is TRBV20-1, with unresolved D. Germline CDR1 DFQATT, CDR2 SNEGSKA (reference sequence). The CDR3 contains 12 residues. Trimming cost V 3 bases and J 0 bases, with 3 bases left between them. The CDR3 sequence: CSASTSNQPQHF. Written as DNA, the CDR3 is TGCAGTGCTAGTACTAGCAATCAGCCCCAGCATTTT.

This chain joins TRBV27 and TRBJ2-7, with TRBD1 identical over 7 bases. The J segment lost 1 base and the V segment lost 4 bases, leaving 16 bases of the junction unmatched. Per germline, CDR1 MNHEY and CDR2 SMNVEV (reference sequence). The length of the CDR3 is 18 residues. For the CDR3, the DNA is TGTGCCAGCAGTTACACAGGGGTTCTAAAAAAAGGGTCCTACGAGCAGTACTTC. It codes for CASSYTGVLKKGSYEQYF.

Only a few counts were recorded for this clonotype. V is TRBV7-2 and J is TRBJ2-5, with 10 bases matching TRBD2. The J call may be faulty, since TRBJ2-1 better matches the DNA end. The CDR3 has 18 amino acids. Germline V lookup: CDR1 SGHTA, CDR2 FQGNSA. The chain's CDR3 is CASSLVGRPAGGLNEQFF. Here the CDR3 DNA reads TGTGCCAGCAGCTTAGTCGGTAGGCCAGCGGGGGGGCTAAATGAGCAGTTCTTC.

This clonotype has ten or more counts. The chain combines TRBV9 with TRBJ2-5, with TRBD2 identical over 11 bases. The CDR3 sequence is 16 residues long. Trimming removed 0 bases from V and 5 bases from J; junction bases left unmatched: 6. CDR1 is SGDLS, CDR2 YYNGEE, per germline. The CDR3 loop is CASSVGNSGGAETQYF. In nucleotides, the CDR3 is TGTGCCAGCAGCGTAGGTAATAGCGGGGGGGCCGAGACCCAGTACTTC.

The V call is TRBV4-3, the J call TRBJ1-2; D unresolved. The CDR3 has 14 residues. V shed 0 bases and J shed 7 bases, with 12 bases lying between them. Germline V lookup: CDR1 LGHNA, CDR2 YSLEER. Written as DNA, the CDR3 is TGCGCCAGCAGCCAAGAAGGAACAGTGAGTGGCTACACCTTC. Amino acid sequence: CASSQEGTVSGYTF.

The chain carries TRBV6-2 or TRBV6-3 and TRBJ2-7; 8 bases match TRBD2. The germline gives CDR1 MNHEY, CDR2 SVGEGT. V shed 5 bases, J shed 6 bases, and the junction held 9 bases outside the gene matches. CDR3 length: 14 residues. Here the CDR3 DNA reads TGTGCCAGCAGTAACTTGGGTAGCGGGACCGAGCAGTACTTC. The encoded protein is CASSNLGSGTEQYF.

The table lists this clonotype with a few counts. The chain employs TRBV7-9 and TRBJ2-5; 10 bases are shared with TRBD1. The DNA matches TRBJ2-7 better at its end, which makes the J call doubtful. Germline-derived CDR1 and CDR2 are SEHNR and FQNEAQ (reference sequence). The CDR3 covers 16 residues. The CDR3 is CASSPRTGQGSYEQYF. CDR3 DNA sequence: TGTGCCAGCAGTCCTAGGACGGGACAGGGGTCCTACGAGCAGTACTTC.

Concerning this clonotype: Germline is not matched at one junction end, which may reflect a read error. The V call is TRBV7-9, the J call TRBJ2-5; 10 nucleotides line up with TRBD1. The J call may be incorrect, as the DNA end agrees better with TRBJ2-7. The CDR3 totals 14 residues. The germline V gene encodes CDR1 SEHNR and CDR2 FQNEAQ (reference sequence). In nucleotides, the CDR3 is TGTGTCAGCAGCCCGGGACAGGGGAGATTCGAGCAGTACTTC. Protein: CVSSPGQGRFEQYF.

This clonotype has more than one count but fewer than ten. This may be a read error: a much more frequent sequence differs by one nucleotide. The chain carries TRBV7-7 and TRBJ2-1, with D possibly being TRBD1 or TRBD2 (7 bases each). Germline CDR1 is SSHAT and CDR2 is FNYEAQ (reference sequence). The CDR3 sequence is 15 residues long. This chain's CDR3 is CASSDGGGGGDEQLF. CDR3 coding DNA: TGTGCCAGCAGCGATGGTGGGGGAGGGGGCGATGAGCAGCTCTTC. The entire variable domain, with the rest obtained from reference TRBV7-7 and TRBJ2-1, is as follows: GAGVSQSPRYKVTKRGQDVTLRCDPISSHATLYWYQQALGQGPEFLTYFNYEAQPDKSGLPSDRFSAERPEGSISTLTIQRTEQRDSAMYRCASSDGGGGGDEQLFGPGTRLTVL.

In its sample, this clonotype was seen a few times. This chain uses TRBV7-2 with TRBJ2-3; 10 nucleotides match TRBD2. The CDR3 is made up of 17 amino acids. V trimming: 1 base; J trimming: 4 bases; junction bases outside the gene matches: 8. In germline, CDR1 is SGHTA, CDR2 FQGNSA. The CDR3 DNA follows: TGTGCCAGCAGCTTAGGTGTCCTAGCGGGGGTCTCAGATACGCAGTATTTT. Translating it yields CASSLGVLAGVSDTQYF.

V and J are TRBV7-9 and TRBJ2-7, with D possibly matching TRBD2 (5 bases). CDR1 SEHNR and CDR2 FQNEAQ come from the germline V gene (reference sequence). The CDR3 totals 16 residues. V dropped 1 base and J dropped 0 bases, with 13 bases sitting between them. The CDR3 region is CASSLVFSASSYEQYF. The CDR3 DNA is TGTGCCAGCAGCTTAGTGTTTAGCGCGAGCTCCTACGAGCAGTACTTC. The variable domain in full, with the rest retrieved from reference TRBV7-9 and TRBJ2-7, is DTGVSQNPRHKITKRGQNVTFRCDPISEHNRLYWYRQTLGQGPEFLTYFQNEAQLEKSRLLSDRFSAERPKGSFSTLEIQRTEQGDSAMYLCASSLVFSASSYEQYFGPGTRLTVT.

This chain connects TRBV3-1 to TRBJ2-5, with D perhaps given as TRBD1 or TRBD2 (5 bases each). The CDR3 length is 13 residues. V lost 5 bases and J lost 5, with 12 bases in between. Per the germline V gene, CDR1 is LGHDT and CDR2 is YNNKEL (reference sequence). The DNA for the CDR3 is TGTGCCAGCAGCTCCCTTCGGGACGAGACCCAGTACTTC. Translating gives CASSSLRDETQYF.

This clonotype has only a few counts. The germline gene is not matched at one end of the junction; a read error may be the cause. V and J are TRBV2 and TRBJ2-2, with TRBD2 identical over 12 bases. CDR3 length equals 14 residues. Germline CDR1 is SNHLY and CDR2 is FYNNEI. Here the CDR3 DNA reads TGTGCCGGCAGGACTAGCGGGGCGCCCGGGGAGCTGTTTTTT. Amino acid sequence: CAGRTSGAPGELFF.

The J gene is TRBJ1-6, the V gene TRBV7-9; the D is unclear. Looked up from germline, CDR1 is SEHNR and CDR2 is FQNEAQ (reference sequence). The CDR3 loop spans 18 amino acids. V lost 5 bases and J lost 0, with 17 bases in between. For the CDR3, the DNA is TGTGCCAGCAGCCCCCCCACAACAGCGAGCTCCTATAATTCACCCCTCCACTTT. Its translation is CASSPPTTASSYNSPLHF.

This clonotype was recorded many times. The V and J genes are TRBV7-2 and TRBJ2-5; 7 nucleotides line up with TRBD2. The V gene end was trimmed by 0 bases and the J gene end by 0 bases; junction bases not matched to a gene: 1. This CDR3 has 15 amino acids. Germline V CDR1 and CDR2: SGHTA, FQGNSA. The CDR3 coding sequence is TGTGCCAGCAGCTTAGCGGGGGGGTACCAAGAGACCCAGTACTTC. It yields the protein CASSLAGGYQETQYF.

V and J are TRBV7-6 and TRBJ1-4, with 9 bases fitting TRBD1. With 3 bases clipped from V and 7 bases from J, the junction kept 6 bases outside the gene matches. The CDR3 length is 15 residues. CDR1 is SGHVS and CDR2 is FNYEAQ in the germline V gene. DNA for the CDR3: TGTGCCAGCAGCTTGACAGGGGGTACGGGTGAAAAACTGTTTTTT. It is translated as CASSLTGGTGEKLFF.

J is TRBJ2-1 and V is TRBV6-1; TRBD1 is a possible D gene (6 bases). V lost 10 bases to trimming and J lost 4 bases, with 17 bases between them. Germline V gene lookup returns CDR1 MNHNS and CDR2 SASEGT. The CDR3 sequence is 14 residues long. The CDR3 sequence is CAIFRGPGYNEQFF. DNA of the CDR3: TGTGCCATCTTCAGGGGTCCGGGTTACAATGAGCAGTTCTTC.

This clonotype was seen just once. J is TRBJ1-5 and V is TRBV12-3 or TRBV12-4; no definite D call. The CDR3 length is 17 residues. The V end lost 1 base, the J end lost 0 bases, and 13 bases lay between the germline ends. The CDR3 loop is CASSLGHIPYSNQPQHF. For the CDR3, the DNA is TGTGCCAGCAGTTTAGGACACATCCCTTATAGCAATCAGCCCCAGCATTTT.

The V call is TRBV11-2, the J call TRBJ2-5; 8 bases align to TRBD1. The assigned J gene may be wrong: the sequence end matches TRBJ2-1 better. The CDR3 runs to 14 residues. From germline, CDR1 is SGHAT and CDR2 FQNNGV. CDR3 nucleotide sequence: TGTGCCAGCAGCCCCCAGACAGGGGTCAACGAGCAGTTCTTC. Translating gives CASSPQTGVNEQFF.

The chain joins TRBV29-1 to TRBJ1-3; 11 bases are a match to TRBD1. This CDR3 is built from 19 residues. Germline CDR1 and CDR2: SQVTM and ANQGSEA. Germline trimming cut 0 bases from V and 0 bases from J; bases unmatched to any gene: 10. This CDR3 is CSVEDRGPGTGGSGNTIYF. DNA of the CDR3: TGCAGCGTTGAAGATAGGGGGCCTGGGACAGGGGGCTCTGGAAACACCATATATTTT.